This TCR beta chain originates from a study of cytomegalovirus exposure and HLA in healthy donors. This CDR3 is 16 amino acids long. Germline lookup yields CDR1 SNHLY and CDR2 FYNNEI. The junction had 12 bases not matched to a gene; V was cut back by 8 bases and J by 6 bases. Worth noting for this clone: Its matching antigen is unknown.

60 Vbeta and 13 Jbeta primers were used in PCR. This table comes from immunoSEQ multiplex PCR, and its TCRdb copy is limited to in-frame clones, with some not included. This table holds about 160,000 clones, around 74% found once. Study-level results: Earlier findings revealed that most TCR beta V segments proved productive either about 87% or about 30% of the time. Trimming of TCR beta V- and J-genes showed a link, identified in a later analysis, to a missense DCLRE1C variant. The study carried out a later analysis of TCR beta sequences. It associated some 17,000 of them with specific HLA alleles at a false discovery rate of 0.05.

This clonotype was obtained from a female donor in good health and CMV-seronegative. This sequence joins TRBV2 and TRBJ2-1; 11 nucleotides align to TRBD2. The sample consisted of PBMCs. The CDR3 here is CASQTLLAGGPNEQFF. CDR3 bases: TGTGCCAGCCAGACCCTCCTAGCGGGGGGCCCCAATGAGCAGTTCTTC.